This T cell receptor beta chain appears in the sequencing data of a study of OX40 agonist ivuxolimab in advanced cancers. Unmatched junction bases numbered 10, after V lost 6 bases and J lost 6 bases. Germline V gene sequence: CDR1 MDHEN, CDR2 SYDVKM. The CDR3 runs to 15 residues. Clones were read by immunoSEQ multiplex PCR, and TCRdb kept only the in-frame ones, dropping some. The sample lists roughly 100,000 clones; over 85% were seen once. This material consisted of CD4+ or CD8+ T cells sorted from blood, taken in a trial of the OX40 agonist ivuxolimab. This receptor was taken from an adult with an advanced solid tumor such as melanoma, head and neck, liver or kidney cancer. The chain couples TRBV28 to TRBJ1-5, with 8 nucleotides matching TRBD1. The CDR3, as DNA: TGTGCCAGCAGCCCATCAGGGGGCATGGGTCAGCCCCAGCATTTT. Encoded protein: CASSPSGGMGQPQHF.